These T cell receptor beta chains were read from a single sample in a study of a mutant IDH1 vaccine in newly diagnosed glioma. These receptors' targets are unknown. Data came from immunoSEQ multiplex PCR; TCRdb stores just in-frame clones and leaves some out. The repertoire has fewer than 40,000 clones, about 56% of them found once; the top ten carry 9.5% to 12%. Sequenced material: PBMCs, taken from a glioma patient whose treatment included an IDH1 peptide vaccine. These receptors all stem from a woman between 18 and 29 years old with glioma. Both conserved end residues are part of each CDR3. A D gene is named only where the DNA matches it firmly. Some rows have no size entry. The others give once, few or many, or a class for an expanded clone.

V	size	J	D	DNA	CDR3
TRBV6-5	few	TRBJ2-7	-	TGTGCCAGCAGGGGCTACGAGCAGTACTTC	CASRGYEQYF
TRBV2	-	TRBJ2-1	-	TGTGCCAGCAGTGAAATAGGAGGGACTCACTACAATGAGCAGTTCTTC	CASSEIGGTHYNEQFF
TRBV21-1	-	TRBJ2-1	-	TGTGCCAGCAGCAAAGGGTCGAGCACAGGGAATGAGCAGTTCTTC	CASSKGSSTGNEQFF
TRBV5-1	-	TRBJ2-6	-	TGCGCCAGCAATTCAGGTAATGGGGCCAACGTCCTGACTTTC	CASNSGNGANVLTF
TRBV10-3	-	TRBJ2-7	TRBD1	TGTGCCATCCTTCCGGGACAGGGTTACGAGCAGTACTTC	CAILPGQGYEQYF
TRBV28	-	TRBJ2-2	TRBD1	TGTGCCAGCAGTCGACGGACAGGGGGCACCGGGGAGCTGTTTTTT	CASSRRTGGTGELFF
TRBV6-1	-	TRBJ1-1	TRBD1	TGTGCCAGCAGTGCCCGGGGACAGGCGTTTTGGAACACTGAAGCTTTCTTT	CASSARGQAFWNTEAFF
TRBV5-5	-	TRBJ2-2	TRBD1	TGTGCCAGCAGTTATCAAGACACAGGGGGCTCCGGGGAGCTGTTTTTT	CASSYQDTGGSGELFF
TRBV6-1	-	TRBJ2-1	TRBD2	TGTGCCAGCAGTGATTTAGCGGGGGGCTACAATGAGCAGTTCTTC	CASSDLAGGYNEQFF
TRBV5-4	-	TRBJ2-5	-	TGTGCCAGCAGCTCGCCGAACACGGGTTATCTACAAGAGACCCAGTACTTC	CASSSPNTGYLQETQYF
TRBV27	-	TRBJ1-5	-	TGTGCCAGCAGGGTACAGGGACTGGGCAATCAGCCCCAGCATTTT	CASRVQGLGNQPQHF
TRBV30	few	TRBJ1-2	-	TGTGCCTGGAGTACCGGACCGCTACTTAACTATGGCTACACCTTC	CAWSTGPLLNYGYTF
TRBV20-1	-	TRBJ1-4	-	TGCAGCGTCAGCGGGGAAAAACTGTTTTTT	CSVSGEKLFF
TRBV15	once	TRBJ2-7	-	TGTGCCACCAGCCCCCCCTCCTACGAGCAGTACTTC	CATSPPSYEQYF
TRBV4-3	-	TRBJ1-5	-	TGCGCCAGCAGCCAAGGAGCAGGGGGCAATCAGCCCCAGCATTTT	CASSQGAGGNQPQHF
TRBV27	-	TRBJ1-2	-	TGTGCCAGCAGCTCCCACTCGGCTTCTAACTATGGCTACACCTTC	CASSSHSASNYGYTF
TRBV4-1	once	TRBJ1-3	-	TGCGCCAGCAGCCAAGTAACCTCTGGAAACACCATATATTTT	CASSQVTSGNTIYF
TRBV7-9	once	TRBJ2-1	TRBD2	TGTGCCAGCAGCCCCCGAGGGAGCGGGGGTCTTTACAATGAGCAGTTCTTC	CASSPRGSGGLYNEQFF
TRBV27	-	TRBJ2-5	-	TGTGCCAGCAGGTGGGGAGAGACCCAGTACTTC	CASRWGETQYF
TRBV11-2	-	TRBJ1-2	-	TGTGCCAGCAGCCGAGACCTTAGGTATGGCTACACCTTC	CASSRDLRYGYTF
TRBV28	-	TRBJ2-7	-	TGTGCCAGCAGTTTCCCGGGCGAGCAGTACTTC	CASSFPGEQYF
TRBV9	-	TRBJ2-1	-	TGTGCCAGCAGCCTCGGGGATAGCGGAGCCTACAATGAGCAGTTCTTC	CASSLGDSGAYNEQFF
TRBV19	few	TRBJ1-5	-	TGTGCCAGCCAGCCTCTGACCGGGACTCCTAATAGCAATCAGCCCCAGCATTTT	CASQPLTGTPNSNQPQHF
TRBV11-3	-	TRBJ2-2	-	TGTGCCAGCAGCTTAGGGGCCTTTACAGTGAACACCGGGGAGCTGTTTTTT	CASSLGAFTVNTGELFF
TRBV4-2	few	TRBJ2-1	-	TGTGCCAGCAGCCAAGATGCCGGAAGCTCCTACAATGAGCAGTTCTTC	CASSQDAGSSYNEQFF
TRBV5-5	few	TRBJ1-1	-	TGTGCCAGCAGCTTTAGTGTGTGGCGGGAAGCTTTCTTT	CASSFSVWREAFF
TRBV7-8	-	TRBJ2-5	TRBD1	TGTGCCAGCAGCTTAGCGGCGCAGGGGGATCAGGAGACCCAGTACTTC	CASSLAAQGDQETQYF
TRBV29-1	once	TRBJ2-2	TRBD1	TGCAGCGTTGGCGGTTCGGGCAGGGGGCTCGTCGGGGAGCTGTTTTTT	CSVGGSGRGLVGELFF
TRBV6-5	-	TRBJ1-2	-	TGTGCCAGCAGTTACTCAGGGCGTTCCGGTGGCTACACCTTC	CASSYSGRSGGYTF
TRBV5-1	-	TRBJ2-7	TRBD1	TGCGCCAGCAGCTTGATGGGCAGGGGGTCCCACGAGCAGTACTTC	CASSLMGRGSHEQYF
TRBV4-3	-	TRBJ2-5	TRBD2	TGCGCCAGCAGCCGCGGGACTAGCAATCAAGAGACCCAGTACTTC	CASSRGTSNQETQYF
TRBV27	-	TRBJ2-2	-	TGTGCCACGCATATGTGGGCGGAGAACACCGGGGAGCTGTTTTTT	CATHMWAENTGELFF
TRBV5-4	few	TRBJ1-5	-	TGTGCCAGCAGCTTGGGAGGAGGCGTCGGCAATCAGCCCCAGCATTTT	CASSLGGGVGNQPQHF
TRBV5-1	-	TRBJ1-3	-	TGCGCCAGCAGCCTGGGACGGAACTCTGGAAACACCATATATTTT	CASSLGRNSGNTIYF
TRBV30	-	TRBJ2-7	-	TGTGCCTGGAGCTCAGGGAACGAGCAGTACTTC	CAWSSGNEQYF
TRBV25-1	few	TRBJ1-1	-	TGTGCCAGCAGTCGGGGGGTCGCTGAAGCTTTCTTT	CASSRGVAEAFF